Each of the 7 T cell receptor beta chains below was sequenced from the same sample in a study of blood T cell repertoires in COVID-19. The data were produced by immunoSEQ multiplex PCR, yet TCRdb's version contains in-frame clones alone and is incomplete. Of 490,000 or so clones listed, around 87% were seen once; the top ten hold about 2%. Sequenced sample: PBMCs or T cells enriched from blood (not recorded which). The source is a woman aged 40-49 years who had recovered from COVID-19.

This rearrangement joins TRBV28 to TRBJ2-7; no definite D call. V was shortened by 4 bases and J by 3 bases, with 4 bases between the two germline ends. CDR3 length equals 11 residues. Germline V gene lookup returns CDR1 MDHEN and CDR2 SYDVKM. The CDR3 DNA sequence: TGTGCCAGCAGTTCTAACTACGAGCAGTACTTC. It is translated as CASSSNYEQYF.

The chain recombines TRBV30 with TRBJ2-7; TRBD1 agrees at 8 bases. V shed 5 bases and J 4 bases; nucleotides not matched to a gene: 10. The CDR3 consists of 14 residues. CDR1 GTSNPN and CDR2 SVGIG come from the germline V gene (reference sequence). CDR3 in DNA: TGTGCCTGGCAAACAGGGGGGTTCCTATACGAGCAGTACTTC. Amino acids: CAWQTGGFLYEQYF.

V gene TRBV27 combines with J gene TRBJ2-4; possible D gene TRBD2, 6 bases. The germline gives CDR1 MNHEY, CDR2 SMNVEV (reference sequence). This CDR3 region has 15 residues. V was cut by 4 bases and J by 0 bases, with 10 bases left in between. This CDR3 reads CASSSERVAKNIQYF. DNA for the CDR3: TGTGCCAGCAGTTCTGAGCGGGTAGCCAAAAACATTCAGTACTTC.

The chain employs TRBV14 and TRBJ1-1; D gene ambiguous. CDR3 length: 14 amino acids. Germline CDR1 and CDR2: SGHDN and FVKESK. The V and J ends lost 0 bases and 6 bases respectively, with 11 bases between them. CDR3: CASSQEYRVPEAFF. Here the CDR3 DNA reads TGTGCCAGCAGCCAAGAATATCGGGTCCCTGAAGCTTTCTTT.

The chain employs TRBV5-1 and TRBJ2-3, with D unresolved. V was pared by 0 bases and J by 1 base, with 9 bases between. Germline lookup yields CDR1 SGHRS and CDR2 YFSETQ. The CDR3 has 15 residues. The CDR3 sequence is CASSLDLQGTDTQYF. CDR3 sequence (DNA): TGCGCCAGCAGCTTGGATCTTCAGGGCACAGATACGCAGTATTTT.

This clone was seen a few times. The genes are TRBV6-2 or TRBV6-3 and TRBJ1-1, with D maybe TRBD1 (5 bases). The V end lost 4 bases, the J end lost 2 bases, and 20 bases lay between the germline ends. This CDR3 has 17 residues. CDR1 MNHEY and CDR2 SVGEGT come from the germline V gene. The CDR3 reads CASSSPSSVTANTEAFF. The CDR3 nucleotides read TGTGCCAGCAGTTCCCCCTCATCAGTGACAGCCAACACTGAAGCTTTCTTT.

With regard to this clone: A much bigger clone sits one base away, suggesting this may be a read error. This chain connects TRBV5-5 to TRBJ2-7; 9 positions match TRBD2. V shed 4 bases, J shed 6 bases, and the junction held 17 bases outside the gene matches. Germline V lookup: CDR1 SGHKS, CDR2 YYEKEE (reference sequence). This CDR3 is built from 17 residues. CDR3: CASSPRLGLANYGEQYF. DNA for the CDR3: TGTGCCAGCAGCCCGCGGTTAGGACTAGCGAACTACGGCGAGCAGTACTTC.